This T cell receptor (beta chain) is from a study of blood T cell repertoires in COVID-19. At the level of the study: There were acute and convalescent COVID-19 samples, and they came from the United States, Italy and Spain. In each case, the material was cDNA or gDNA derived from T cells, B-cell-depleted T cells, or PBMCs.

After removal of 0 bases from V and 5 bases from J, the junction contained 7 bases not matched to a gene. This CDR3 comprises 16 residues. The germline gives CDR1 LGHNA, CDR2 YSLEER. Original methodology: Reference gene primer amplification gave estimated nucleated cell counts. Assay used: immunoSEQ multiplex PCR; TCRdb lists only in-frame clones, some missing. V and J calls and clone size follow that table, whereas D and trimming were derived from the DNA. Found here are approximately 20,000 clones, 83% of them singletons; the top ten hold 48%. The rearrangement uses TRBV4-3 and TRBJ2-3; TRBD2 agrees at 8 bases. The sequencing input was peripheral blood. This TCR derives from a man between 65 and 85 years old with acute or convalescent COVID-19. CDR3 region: CASSQDLAGGGDTQYF. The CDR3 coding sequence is TGCGCCAGCAGCCAAGATTTGGCGGGAGGAGGAGATACGCAGTATTTT.